A single sample is the source of the 3 T cell receptor beta chains below, sequenced in a study of shared clonotypes between healthy human individuals. Measured with immunoSEQ multiplex PCR; TCRdb has only the in-frame clones, and not every one. The table includes hundreds of thousands of clones, around 72% detected once. Sequenced input: memory CD4+ T cells sorted from blood. The subset was: CD45RA-negative fraction. The source is a woman younger than 45 in good health.

This clone was detected once. The gene calls are TRBV2 and TRBJ2-1; 7 positions agree with TRBD2. Germline assignment: CDR1 SNHLY and CDR2 FYNNEI. There are 15 residues in the CDR3. Trimming took 8 bases from V and 4 from J; bases not matched to a gene: 11. In DNA, the CDR3 is TGTGCCAGCGGGGGTTTTAGCGGGCAATACAATGAGCAGTTCTTC. Translation gives CASGGFSGQYNEQFF.

The chain links TRBV25-1 to TRBJ2-3; tentative D call: TRBD2 (6 bases). V shed 7 bases and J shed 2 bases, with 25 bases lying between them. Germline loops: CDR1 MGHDK, CDR2 SYGVNS. The CDR3 length is 18 residues. CDR3 sequence reads: CASTGVGLALGPTDTQYF. The CDR3 nucleotides read TGTGCCAGCACTGGGGTGGGGCTAGCGTTAGGACCCACAGATACGCAGTATTTT.

Note on this clone: The sample contains more than one DNA sequence encoding this CDR3. The chain joins TRBV5-1 to TRBJ2-7; unclear D gene. Germline V gene data show CDR1 as SGHRS and CDR2 as YFSETQ. Trimming removed 0 bases at V and 4 bases at J, with 2 bases between. The CDR3 covers 11 residues. As DNA, the CDR3 is TGCGCCAGCAGCTTGGGTTACGAGCAGTACTTC. It encodes CASSLGYEQYF.